Below, 6 T cell receptor beta chains from the same sample are listed, as sequenced in a study of CD8 T cells in ankylosing spondylitis. MiXCR, applied by TCRdb to the 5' RACE reads, yields one record per CDR3 protein. The sample includes some 200,000 distinct CDR3 sequences, roughly 13% of them seen just once. The specimen sequenced was blood, either unsorted or a sorted T cell fraction (not recorded which). These receptors came from a male donor with ankylosing spondylitis or in good health (not recorded which).

For this clonotype: At one boundary the junction diverges from the germline segment, which might be a read error. The chain links TRBV10-3 to TRBJ2-5; 7 bases are shared with TRBD2. CDR3 length equals 15 residues. Germline V gene data show CDR1 as ENHRY and CDR2 as SYGVKD. The CDR3 reads CDISESPGGQETQYF. CDR3 nucleotides: TGTGACATCAGTGAGTCCCCGGGGGGCCAAGAGACCCAGTACTTC.

This clonotype has ten or more counts. This chain connects TRBV6-5 to TRBJ2-6, with D unresolved. The germline V gene has CDR1 MNHEY and CDR2 SVGAGI. Trimming cost V 0 bases and J 4 bases, with 10 bases left between them. The CDR3 is made up of 16 amino acids. CDR3 nucleotide sequence: TGTGCCAGCAGTTACTCGACGGGTACCGGGGCCAACGTCCTGACTTTC. As protein: CASSYSTGTGANVLTF.

This clonotype was counted only a few times. The gene calls are TRBV12-3 or TRBV12-4 and TRBJ1-5; maybe TRBD1 (5 bases). The CDR3 runs to 14 residues. Deletions cut 5 bases from V and 5 bases from J, with 13 bases between. CDR3 residues: CASSHSGSHQPQHF. The CDR3 nucleotides are TGTGCCAGCAGTCATTCAGGGTCCCATCAGCCCCAGCATTTT.

In this sample, this clonotype turned up a few times. This sequence joins TRBV11-2 and TRBJ1-6; D remains ambiguous. V was clipped by 1 base and J by 9 bases, with 16 bases between them. The CDR3 totals 16 residues. The V gene's germline CDR1 is SGHAT and CDR2 FQNNGV. The CDR3 bases are TGTGCCAGCAGCTTAGTCCGTGGACCGCCGGTTTCACCCCTCCACTTT. Translating it yields CASSLVRGPPVSPLHF.

This clonotype showed up just a few times. The V gene is TRBV4-1, the J gene TRBJ1-6; D remains ambiguous. Germline loops: CDR1 MGHRA, CDR2 YSYEKL. V lost 0 bases, J lost 6 bases, and 9 bases lay in between. This CDR3 is 15 amino acids long. The DNA of the CDR3 is TGCGCCAGCAGCCAAGATGGGCTGTCTAATTCACCCCTCCACTTT. Its translation: CASSQDGLSNSPLHF.

The V and J genes are TRBV6-1 and TRBJ2-1; D is possibly TRBD1 (7 bases). The V end lost 2 bases, the J end lost 6 bases, and 14 bases lay between the germline ends. The length of the CDR3 is 15 residues. The germline CDR1 and CDR2 sequences are MNHNS and SASEGT. CDR3 bases: TGTGCCAGCAGTGAATTGGCGCAGGGGGGCAATGAGCAGTTCTTC. This translates into CASSELAQGGNEQFF.